These T cell receptor beta chains were read from a single sample in a study of T cell responses to AZD1222 COVID-19 vaccine. Assay: immunoSEQ multiplex PCR; the TCRdb copy retains only in-frame clones and omits some. This sample has some 200,000 clones, with approximately 90% found just once. The source material was peripheral blood, sampled 28 days after the second AZD1222 dose. These receptors were collected from an adult who received the AZD1222 COVID-19 vaccine. Each CDR3 is given with its conserved first and last residue. D genes are given only for firm matches. Size tells how often a clone was seen (once, few, many) or the class of an expanded clone, and some rows leave it out.

>-|14|TRBV5-6|TRBJ2-5|TRBD2
CASSLGLAGGTQYF
TGTGCCAGCAGCTTGGGACTAGCGGGGGGGACCCAGTACTTC
>-|14|TRBV14|TRBJ2-2|TRBD1
CASNRQGYVGELFF
TGTGCCAGCAACAGACAGGGATATGTCGGGGAGCTGTTTTTT
>few|17|TRBV3-1/TRBV3-2|TRBJ1-1|-
CASSQVYRYISGTEAFF
TGTGCCAGCAGCCAAGTTTACCGATACATATCTGGGACTGAAGCTTTCTTT
>-|14|TRBV2|TRBJ2-7|-
CASSELEGYYEQYF
TGTGCCAGCAGTGAGCTGGAAGGCTACTACGAGCAGTACTTC
>-|17|TRBV6-2/TRBV6-3|TRBJ2-1|TRBD1
CASSYWPDRNRRNEQFF
TGTGCCAGCAGTTACTGGCCGGACAGGAACCGCCGCAATGAGCAGTTCTTC
>-|14|TRBV28|TRBJ1-2|TRBD1
CASSLGQGASGYTF
TGTGCCAGCAGTTTAGGGCAGGGGGCTTCTGGCTACACCTTC
>-|15|TRBV4-3|TRBJ2-5|-
CASSRETGSQETQYF
TGCGCCAGCAGCCGGGAAACAGGGTCCCAAGAGACCCAGTACTTC
>once|13|TRBV5-1|TRBJ1-2|-
CASAPGTWTGYTF
TGCGCCAGCGCCCCCGGGACATGGACCGGCTACACCTTC
>-|15|TRBV15|TRBJ1-2|-
CATSRGGGPNYGYTF
TGTGCCACCAGCAGAGGAGGGGGGCCTAACTATGGCTACACCTTC
>-|15|TRBV3-1/TRBV3-2|TRBJ2-5|-
CASSLTGTERETQYF
TGTGCCAGCAGCCTAACCGGGACCGAGAGGGAGACCCAGTACTTC
>-|16|TRBV6-2/TRBV6-3|TRBJ2-7|TRBD2
CASSYSPSGGRDEQYF
TGTGCCAGCAGTTACTCCCCTAGCGGGGGAAGAGACGAGCAGTACTTC
>-|15|TRBV6-6|TRBJ1-6|TRBD1
CASSWGQGSNSPLHF
TGTGCCAGCAGTTGGGGACAGGGAAGCAATTCACCCCTCCACTTT
>-|14|TRBV2|TRBJ2-1|TRBD2
CASSRLAFGNEQFF
TGTGCCAGCAGTCGACTAGCGTTCGGGAATGAGCAGTTCTTC
>-|15|TRBV27|TRBJ1-6|-
CASSLGSPGHSPLHF
TGTGCCAGCAGTTTGGGGTCTCCCGGGCATTCACCCCTCCACTTT
>-|15|TRBV7-2|TRBJ2-2|-
CASSLGGVPTGELFF
TGTGCCAGCAGCTTAGGCGGAGTCCCCACCGGGGAGCTGTTTTTT
>once|14|TRBV16|TRBJ1-2|-
CASSRVGPGYGYTF
TGTGCCAGCAGCCGGGTCGGGCCTGGGTACGGCTACACCTTC
>-|13|TRBV2|TRBJ1-5|-
CASRTYSNQPQHF
TGTGCCAGCAGGACGTATAGCAATCAGCCCCAGCATTTT
>-|17|TRBV15|TRBJ1-2|-
CATSRDIGREINYGYTF
TGTGCCACCAGCAGAGATATTGGCAGAGAAATTAACTATGGCTACACCTTC
>-|15|TRBV13|TRBJ1-4|TRBD1
CASSDRDRVNEKLFF
TGTGCCAGCAGCGACCGGGACAGAGTTAATGAAAAACTGTTTTTT
>once|15|TRBV15|TRBJ1-2|TRBD1
CATSRTGGINYGYTF
TGTGCCACCAGCAGGACAGGGGGCATCAACTATGGCTACACCTTC
>-|12|TRBV6-5|TRBJ1-5|-
CASSHSRAFQHF
TGTGCCAGCAGCCATAGCCGGGCCTTCCAGCATTTT
>once|14|TRBV2|TRBJ1-1|TRBD1
CASNARGQNTEAFF
TGTGCCAGCAACGCCAGGGGGCAGAACACTGAAGCTTTCTTT
>-|13|TRBV5-6|TRBJ2-5|-
CASSLSYQETQYF
TGTGCCAGCAGCTTGTCGTACCAAGAGACCCAGTACTTC
>-|13|TRBV4-1|TRBJ2-7|-
CASSQGLGYEQYF
TGCGCCAGCAGCCAAGGGCTGGGTTACGAGCAGTACTTC
>-|14|TRBV19|TRBJ2-1|-
CASSLNRDYNEQFF
TGTGCCAGTAGCCTCAACAGGGATTATAATGAGCAGTTCTTC
>-|13|TRBV6-1|TRBJ2-3|-
CASSAYHTDTQYF
TGTGCCAGCAGTGCTTACCACACAGATACGCAGTATTTT
>-|14|TRBV18|TRBJ1-2|-
CASSQTGVFDGYTF
TGTGCCAGCTCACAGACCGGGGTTTTTGATGGCTACACCTTC
>-|15|TRBV3-1/TRBV3-2|TRBJ1-2|-
CASSRPRASGDGYTF
TGTGCCAGCAGCCGACCCAGGGCCTCAGGTGATGGCTACACCTTC
>-|15|TRBV5-8|TRBJ2-5|-
CASSLAFAGQETQYF
TGTGCCAGCAGCTTGGCTTTTGCAGGGCAAGAGACCCAGTACTTC
>-|16|TRBV7-3|TRBJ2-7|TRBD1
CASSLLGQGATHEQYF
TGTGCCAGCAGCCTGCTAGGACAGGGGGCCACTCACGAGCAGTACTTC
>-|12|TRBV19|TRBJ2-5|-
CASSMPQGTQYF
TGTGCCAGTAGTATGCCCCAGGGGACCCAGTACTTC
>-|16|TRBV6-5|TRBJ2-1|TRBD2
CASSYQTSDSYNEQFF
TGTGCCAGCAGTTACCAGACTAGCGACTCCTACAATGAGCAGTTCTTC
>-|16|TRBV7-2|TRBJ1-1|-
CASSLRQAYVNTEAFF
TGTGCCAGCAGCTTACGACAGGCCTATGTGAACACTGAAGCTTTCTTT
>-|12|TRBV6-5|TRBJ2-1|-
CASSSTTMGQFF
TGTGCCAGCAGTTCTACAACCATGGGCCAGTTCTTC
>-|13|TRBV6-5|TRBJ1-2|-
CASSPSPLEGYTF
TGTGCCAGCAGTCCCTCCCCCTTGGAGGGCTACACCTTC
>once|14|TRBV19|TRBJ1-4|-
CASSIGRRGEKLFF
TGTGCCAGTAGTATTGGACGTCGAGGTGAAAAACTGTTTTTT
>-|15|TRBV19|TRBJ1-6|-
CASSRGQDYNSPLHF
TGTGCCAGTAGTCGGGGACAAGACTATAATTCACCCCTCCACTTT
>-|15|TRBV6-1|TRBJ1-2|TRBD1
CASSDARGVVAGYTF
TGTGCCAGCAGTGACGCCAGGGGGGTAGTTGCGGGCTACACCTTC
>-|17|TRBV7-9|TRBJ1-4|-
CASSLVTGSATNEKLFF
TGTGCCAGCAGCTTAGTGACAGGCTCTGCAACTAATGAAAAACTGTTTTTT
>-|15|TRBV19|TRBJ2-5|TRBD1
CASSIAGQVPGTQYF
TGTGCCAGTAGTATTGCAGGACAGGTTCCCGGGACCCAGTACTTC
>-|14|TRBV7-9|TRBJ2-1|TRBD2
CASSLGGREHEQFF
TGTGCCAGCAGCTTAGGCGGGAGGGAACATGAGCAGTTCTTC
>-|15|TRBV18|TRBJ1-5|TRBD1
CASSSGQISNQPQHF
TGTGCCAGCTCATCGGGACAGATTAGCAATCAGCCCCAGCATTTT
>-|14|TRBV14|TRBJ1-1|-
CASSRQGRNTEAFF
TGTGCCAGCAGCCGTCAGGGGAGGAACACTGAAGCTTTCTTT
>-|14|TRBV9|TRBJ1-1|-
CASSARGQNTEAFF
TGTGCCAGCAGCGCCAGGGGACAGAACACTGAAGCTTTCTTT
>-|15|TRBV2|TRBJ2-4|TRBD2
CASEGLAVAKNIQYF
TGTGCCAGCGAGGGACTAGCCGTAGCCAAAAACATTCAGTACTTC
>-|15|TRBV18|TRBJ1-1|TRBD1
CASCDQTGLNTEAFF
TGTGCCAGCTGCGATCAGACAGGGCTGAACACTGAAGCTTTCTTT
>-|15|TRBV18|TRBJ1-6|TRBD1
CASSPRTGANSPLHF
TGTGCCAGCTCACCCCGGACAGGAGCTAATTCACCCCTCCACTTT
>-|15|TRBV5-5|TRBJ2-2|TRBD1
CASIRTGGSTGELFF
TGTGCCAGCATCCGGACAGGGGGTAGCACCGGGGAGCTGTTTTTT
>-|16|TRBV4-1|TRBJ2-3|TRBD2
CASSQDQLAGGDTQYF
TGCGCCAGCAGCCAAGATCAACTAGCGGGAGGGGATACGCAGTATTTT
>-|16|TRBV19|TRBJ1-5|-
CASSSRLLDSNQPQHF
TGTGCCAGTAGTTCGCGACTCCTCGATAGCAATCAGCCCCAGCATTTT
>-|15|TRBV5-1|TRBJ2-2|TRBD2
CASSLASGFTGELFF
TGCGCCAGCAGCTTGGCTAGCGGATTCACCGGGGAGCTGTTTTTT
>-|13|TRBV6-2/TRBV6-3|TRBJ1-2|-
CASSYQGTWGYTF
TGTGCCAGCAGTTACCAGGGGACTTGGGGCTACACCTTC
>-|16|TRBV6-5|TRBJ2-7|TRBD1
CASSYVGQGAPYEQYF
TGTGCCAGCAGTTACGTAGGACAGGGGGCCCCCTACGAGCAGTACTTC